In this sample, the clone carrying this T cell receptor (beta chain) turned up once. The antigen remains unidentified. Data came from immunoSEQ multiplex PCR; TCRdb stores just in-frame clones and leaves some out. The table has 25,000 to 35,000 clones, 80% seen once. The sample comes from a study of vaccination effects on CD4 cells after COVID-19. The study's findings and limits: Clones that were induced by infection or by vaccine showed marked contraction late after vaccination. Convalescent patients numbered few in the study; early post-infection timepoints were missing entirely.

Pools of viral peptides were used by the ViraFEST assay to expand antigen-specific CD4+ T cells ahead of sequencing. With roughly nine days of culture completed, CD4+ T cells were isolated. Participants completed two doses of the BNT162b2 or mRNA-1273 vaccine. Vaccine recipients, nucleocapsid antibody negative, had no prior SARS-CoV-2 infection. Wells of a few million PBMC each were grown with about 9.5 IU/ml IL-2 and approximately 9.6 ug/ml peptides. Sequenced here: CD4+ T cells from PBMCs cultured with SARS-CoV-2 spike peptides, sampled after COVID-19 vaccination. The sequence was obtained from a human donor who received a COVID-19 vaccine. Some clones in this sample may be carry-over from other donors' samples.

The chain's CDR3 is CASSPGQGGTEAFF. The DNA of the CDR3 is TGTGCCAGCTCACCAGGACAGGGGGGCACTGAAGCTTTCTTT. This chain joins TRBV18 and TRBJ1-1; 10 bases map to TRBD1. V lost 2 bases to trimming and J lost 4 bases; unmatched junction nucleotides: 1. The CDR3 is made up of 14 amino acids. Germline V gene lookup returns CDR1 KGHSH and CDR2 LQKENI. Together with reference TRBV18 and TRBJ1-1, the CDR3 gives the full variable domain: NAGVMQNPRHLVRRRGQEARLRCSPMKGHSHVYWYRQLPEEGLKFMVYLQKENIIDESGMPKERFSAEFPKEGPSILRIQQVVRGDSAAYFCASSPGQGGTEAFFGQGTRLTVV.